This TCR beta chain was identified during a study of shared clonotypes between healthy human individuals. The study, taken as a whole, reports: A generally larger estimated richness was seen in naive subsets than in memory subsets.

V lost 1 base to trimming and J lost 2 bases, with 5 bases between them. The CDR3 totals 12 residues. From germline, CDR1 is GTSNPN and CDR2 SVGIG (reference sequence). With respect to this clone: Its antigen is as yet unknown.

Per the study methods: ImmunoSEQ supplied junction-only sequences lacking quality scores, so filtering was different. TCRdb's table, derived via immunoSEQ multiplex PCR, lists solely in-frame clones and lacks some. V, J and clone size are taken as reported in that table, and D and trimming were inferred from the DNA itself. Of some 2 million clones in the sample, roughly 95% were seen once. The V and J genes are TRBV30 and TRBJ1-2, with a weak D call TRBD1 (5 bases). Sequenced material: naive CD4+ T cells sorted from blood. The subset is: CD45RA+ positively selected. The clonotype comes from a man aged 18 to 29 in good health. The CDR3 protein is CAWSAGNYGYTF. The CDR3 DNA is TGTGCCTGGAGTGCAGGGAACTATGGCTACACCTTC.